These 20 T cell receptor beta chains were all obtained from the same sample, sequenced in a study of cytomegalovirus exposure and HLA in healthy donors. It was with 60 Vbeta and 13 Jbeta primers that the PCR ran. TCRdb keeps only in-frame clones here, not all; method: immunoSEQ multiplex PCR. This repertoire shows about 130,000 clones, roughly 79% found once; its top ten account for 2.5% to 3.5%. The source material was PBMCs. All receptors derive from a man aged 30 to 45 in good health and CMV-seronegative.

The chain has TRBV4-3 and TRBJ2-2; D is perhaps TRBD1 (6 bases). The CDR3 runs to 14 residues. V gave up 1 base and J gave up 6 bases, with 9 bases separating them. CDR1 and CDR2 (germline): LGHNA, YSLEER. The CDR3 region is CASSQVGGPGELFF. CDR3 DNA sequence: TGCGCCAGCAGCCAAGTAGGGGGTCCCGGGGAGCTGTTTTTT.

The genes are TRBV28 and TRBJ1-6, with TRBD1 matching over 8 bases. The V segment lost 5 bases and the J segment 8 bases; nucleotides outside the gene matches: 5. The CDR3 runs to 14 residues. The germline gives CDR1 MDHEN, CDR2 SYDVKM. The CDR3 spells CASSIQGAYSPLHF. The DNA for the CDR3 is TGTGCCAGCAGTATCCAGGGGGCTTATTCACCCCTCCACTTT.

The rearrangement links TRBV6-6 to TRBJ1-5; 7 bases map to TRBD1. The CDR3 loop spans 14 amino acids. V shed 5 bases and J 6 bases; nucleotides not matched to a gene: 7. CDR1 and CDR2 from the germline V gene are MNHNY and SVGAGI (reference sequence). The CDR3 loop is CASSPEGGGQPQHF. CDR3 nucleotide sequence: TGTGCCAGCAGTCCAGAAGGGGGCGGTCAGCCCCAGCATTTT.

The CDR3 region is CASSRDRTYEQYV. CDR3 nucleotide sequence: TGTGCCAGCAGCAGGGACAGAACCTACGAGCAGTACGTC. The V gene is TRBV5-4, the J gene TRBJ2-7; 7 bases fit TRBD1. Unmatched junction bases numbered 3, after V lost 4 bases and J lost 2 bases. This CDR3 is built from 13 residues. Looked up from germline, CDR1 is SGHNT and CDR2 is YYREEE (reference sequence).

This chain links TRBV5-8 with TRBJ2-7; 11 bases align to TRBD1. This CDR3 has 15 residues. V was clipped by 2 bases and J by 4 bases; unmatched bases: 5. Germline CDR1 reads SGHTS; CDR2 reads YDEGEE. DNA of the CDR3: TGTGCCAGCAGCTTACCGGGACAGGGGGTTTACGAGCAGTACTTC. This translates into CASSLPGQGVYEQYF.

The chain joins TRBV14 to TRBJ1-1; D gene unclear. The CDR3 consists of 14 residues. From germline, CDR1 is SGHDN and CDR2 FVKESK. Trimming stripped 0 bases from V and 11 bases from J, with 16 bases between. The CDR3: CASSQDSSQREAFF. In nucleotides, the CDR3 is TGTGCCAGCAGCCAAGACTCGTCCCAGCGCGAGGCTTTCTTT.

V usage is TRBV5-6 and J usage is TRBJ2-5, with D tentatively TRBD1 (5 bases). CDR1 and CDR2 (germline): SGHDT, YYEEEE. CDR3 size: 16 residues. The V end was cut by 1 base, the J end by 2 bases, with 15 bases between. CDR3 nucleotide sequence: TGTGCCAGCAGCTTGAAGGGGTCGGTTTGGCAAGAGACCCAGTACTTC. It is translated as CASSLKGSVWQETQYF.

This CDR3 is CASSRQPRGTLSNQPQHF. CDR3 bases: TGTGCCAGCAGCCGACAACCGCGGGGGACCCTTAGCAATCAGCCCCAGCATTTT. The V gene is TRBV2, the J gene TRBJ1-5, with D possibly being TRBD1 (5 bases). The CDR3 runs to 18 residues. With 6 bases removed from V and 0 bases from J, the gap between germline ends came to 21 bases. CDR1 is SNHLY and CDR2 is FYNNEI in the germline V gene.

This clone occurred once. The V call is TRBV5-5, the J call TRBJ2-7; 7 positions agree with TRBD1. The CDR3 is 12 residues long. V was pared by 4 bases and J by 6 bases, with 4 bases of the junction left unmatched. CDR1 SGHKS and CDR2 YYEKEE come from the germline V gene (reference sequence). The CDR3 DNA follows: TGTGCCAGCAGCCCGCAGGGGGTCGAGCAGTACTTC. This gives the protein CASSPQGVEQYF.

CDR3 sequence reads: CATSRDSGGYTF. CDR3 DNA: TGTGCCACCAGCAGAGATAGTGGTGGCTACACCTTC. The gene calls are TRBV15 and TRBJ1-2; no definite D call. Germline V gene data show CDR1 as LNHNV and CDR2 as YYDKDF (reference sequence). Trimming removed 0 bases at V and 7 bases at J, with 6 bases between. This CDR3 contains 12 residues.

The chain joins TRBV16 to TRBJ1-1; D is uncertain. The CDR3 spans 16 residues. V was shortened by 1 base and J by 1 base, with 13 bases between the two germline ends. Germline values: CDR1 KGHSY, CDR2 FQNENV. DNA of the CDR3: TGTGCCAGCAGCCAATTCCGGGAGACGGCGAACACTGAAGCTTTCTTT. Protein sequence: CASSQFRETANTEAFF.

V usage is TRBV6-1 and J usage is TRBJ1-2; D may be TRBD1 (5 bases). The CDR3 has 13 residues. Per the germline V gene, CDR1 is MNHNS and CDR2 is SASEGT. V shed 10 bases and J shed 4 bases, with 16 bases lying between them. The CDR3 loop reads CATQAASSYGYTF. Written as DNA, the CDR3 is TGTGCCACACAGGCAGCCTCCTCCTATGGCTACACCTTC.

The V call is TRBV28, the J call TRBJ1-2, with TRBD1 matching 7 bases. CDR1 and CDR2 from the germline V gene are MDHEN and SYDVKM. CDR3 length: 13 residues. V gave up 8 bases and J gave up 4 bases; unmatched junction bases: 7. CDR3: CASLVTGTYGYTF. For the CDR3, the DNA is TGTGCCAGCTTGGTGACAGGGACCTATGGCTACACCTTC.

This clone was observed a few times. The chain has TRBV7-9 and TRBJ1-4; D is unclear. The germline CDR1 and CDR2 sequences are SEHNR and FQNEAQ (reference sequence). The CDR3 has 15 residues. V lost 7 bases, J lost 8 bases, and 20 bases lay in between. CDR3 coding DNA: TGTGCCAGCACCCTATCGGGCGTTAGGGAGGAAAAACTGTTTTTT. Protein product: CASTLSGVREEKLFF.

This clone occurred once. This sequence joins TRBV30 and TRBJ2-1; 10 positions agree with TRBD2. The CDR3 spans 15 residues. CDR1 is GTSNPN and CDR2 is SVGIG in the germline V gene (reference sequence). V shed 5 bases and J 0 bases; nucleotides not matched to a gene: 4. The CDR3 reads CAWWTSGSSYNEQFF. In nucleotides, the CDR3 is TGTGCCTGGTGGACTAGCGGCAGCTCCTACAATGAGCAGTTCTTC.

The chain uses TRBV29-1 and TRBJ2-3, with TRBD1 identical over 10 bases. This CDR3 has 13 residues. Trimming took 7 bases from V and 5 from J; bases not matched to a gene: 6. Germline V gives CDR1 SQVTM, CDR2 ANQGSEA. As DNA, the CDR3 is TGCAGCGCTAGGACAGGGGGGCGAGATACGCAGTATTTT. This gives the protein CSARTGGRDTQYF.

The chain links TRBV6-5 to TRBJ1-6; possibly TRBD1 for D (6 bases). V was shortened by 6 bases and J by 5 bases, with 11 bases between the two germline ends. The CDR3 covers 14 residues. Germline values: CDR1 MNHEY, CDR2 SVGAGI. As DNA, the CDR3 is TGTGCCAGCAGACCAGGGGTTGATAATTCACCCCTCCACTTT. Its protein is CASRPGVDNSPLHF.

V usage is TRBV28 and J usage is TRBJ2-1; TRBD2 agrees at 7 bases. The CDR3 runs 16 residues. CDR1 and CDR2 from the germline V gene are MDHEN and SYDVKM. J lost 0 bases, V lost 3 bases, and 5 bases had no gene match. The CDR3 DNA sequence: TGTGCCAGCAGTTTCGGGGGGTCTAGCTCCTACAATGAGCAGTTCTTC. Protein sequence: CASSFGGSSSYNEQFF.

V and J are TRBV27 and TRBJ1-3; the D gene is possibly TRBD1 (5 bases). Trimming took 2 bases from V and 0 from J, leaving 8 bases between them. Looked up from germline, CDR1 is MNHEY and CDR2 is SMNVEV (reference sequence). The CDR3 runs to 15 residues. The CDR3 region is CASSLIGGSGNTIYF. CDR3 in DNA: TGTGCCAGCAGTTTAATCGGGGGCTCTGGAAACACCATATATTTT.

The rearrangement uses TRBV25-1 and TRBJ1-4; tentatively, D is TRBD1 (6 bases). This CDR3 has 14 residues. V dropped 4 bases and J dropped 5 bases, with 11 bases sitting between them. The germline CDR1 and CDR2 sequences are MGHDK and SYGVNS. The CDR3 sequence is CASSADQGNEKLFF. The CDR3 DNA sequence: TGTGCCAGCAGTGCAGACCAGGGGAATGAAAAACTGTTTTTT. The full variable domain, its missing parts supplied by reference TRBV25-1 and TRBJ1-4, is EADIYQTPRYLVIGTGKKITLECSQTMGHDKMYWYQQDPGMELHLIHYSYGVNSTEKGDLSSESTVSRIRTEHFPLTLESARPSHTSQYLCASSADQGNEKLFFGSGTQLSVL.